This is a list of T cell receptor beta chains from one sample in a study of blood T cell repertoires in COVID-19. Measured with immunoSEQ multiplex PCR; TCRdb has only the in-frame clones, and not every one. The profile shows about 120,000 clones, roughly 80% of them singletons. The sequenced material came from peripheral blood. These receptors came from a human donor in a cohort sampled during active COVID-19. CDR3s include the opening cysteine and the closing phenylalanine or tryptophan. A D gene is named only where the DNA matches it firmly. Where a row states a size, it is once, few, many or the class of an expanded clone; other rows omit it.

j_gene,len,abundance,d_gene,v_gene,CDR3nt,CDR3aa
TRBJ2-7,20,NA,TRBD2,TRBV28,TGTGCCAGCAGTTTATTAGGGGTCCGGACTAGCGGGAGGGGGGTCGACGAGCAGTACTTC,CASSLLGVRTSGRGVDEQYF
TRBJ2-7,14,NA,TRBD2,TRBV10-3,TGTGCCATCAGGGAAGGACTAGCGGGGATAGAGCAGTACTTC,CAIREGLAGIEQYF
TRBJ2-7,15,NA,TRBD2,TRBV7-9,TGTGCCAGCAGTTTCTCGACTAGCGGGGACTACGAGCAGTACTTC,CASSFSTSGDYEQYF
TRBJ2-7,14,NA,TRBD2,TRBV4-1,TGCGCCAGCAGCTTACTAGCGGGGCACTACGAGCAGTACTTC,CASSLLAGHYEQYF
TRBJ1-2,16,NA,NA,TRBV29-1,TGCAGCGTTGAACCCAGACTAGATCAATTAAACTATGGCTACACCTTC,CSVEPRLDQLNYGYTF
TRBJ2-7,14,NA,TRBD2,TRBV10-1,TGCGCCAGCAGCCCGGGACTAGCGGGAGTCGAGCAGTACTTC,CASSPGLAGVEQYF
TRBJ1-2,15,NA,TRBD1,TRBV11-2,TGTGCCAGCAGCTTACACGCACAGGGGGCTGAAGGCTACACCTTC,CASSLHAQGAEGYTF
TRBJ2-3,18,NA,NA,TRBV5-1,TGCGCCAGCAGCTTGGCCGAAGTGGTGGGGGCTTTGGCAGATACGCAGTATTTT,CASSLAEVVGALADTQYF
TRBJ2-1,14,NA,NA,TRBV11-2,TGTGCCAGCAGCTTAGATCGCTGGCTAGCGGAGCAGTTCTTC,CASSLDRWLAEQFF
TRBJ1-2,15,NA,NA,TRBV9,TGTGCCAGCAGCGTAGAGGTGGTTGCGAGGTATGGCTACACCTTC,CASSVEVVARYGYTF
TRBJ1-3,15,NA,TRBD1,TRBV5-6,TGTGCCAGCAGTCTAACAGGGGGCTCTGGAAACACCATATATTTT,CASSLTGGSGNTIYF
TRBJ1-1,16,NA,NA,TRBV4-1,TGCGCCAGCAGCCAAGATACAGGACCGCTGAACACTGAAGCTTTCTTT,CASSQDTGPLNTEAFF
TRBJ1-1,14,NA,TRBD1,TRBV2,TGTGCCAGCAGTGCACAGGGGGTGAACACTGAAGCTTTCTTT,CASSAQGVNTEAFF
TRBJ1-4,16,NA,NA,TRBV3-1/TRBV3-2,TGTGCCAGCAGCCAAGTCCTCCAGGGAGGGAATGAAAAACTGTTTTTT,CASSQVLQGGNEKLFF
TRBJ1-4,21,NA,TRBD1,TRBV27,TGTGCCAGCAGTTTCCTCGGTTTGGGGACAGGGGGATTTGCAACTAATGAAAAACTGTTTTTT,CASSFLGLGTGGFATNEKLFF
TRBJ2-7,11,NA,NA,TRBV6-6,TGTGCCAGCAGTACGGGATACGAGCAGTACTTC,CASSTGYEQYF
TRBJ1-6,16,NA,NA,TRBV28,TGTGCCAGCAGTGCCCCCGGCAGGGTGCTTAATTCACCCCTCCACTTT,CASSAPGRVLNSPLHF
TRBJ1-1,14,NA,NA,TRBV27,TGTGCCAGCAGTTTATCGGGAGGGAGCACTGAAGCTTTCTTT,CASSLSGGSTEAFF
TRBJ2-2,15,NA,NA,TRBV24-1,TGTGCCCGTGTCACCACAGGTGCGATATCCGGGGAGCTGTTTTTT,CARVTTGAISGELFF
TRBJ2-7,12,NA,NA,TRBV19,TGTGCCAGTAATGACGGGTCGAGCGAGCAGTACTTC,CASNDGSSEQYF
TRBJ2-7,16,few,NA,TRBV18,TGTGCCAGCTCACTGCTTAAGGACACTCTAATCCACGAGCAGTACTTC,CASSLLKDTLIHEQYF
TRBJ2-1,15,NA,TRBD1,TRBV6-1,TGTGCCAGCAGTGAGCAGGACAGGGTCACGAATGAGCAGTTCTTC,CASSEQDRVTNEQFF
TRBJ2-7,13,NA,TRBD2,TRBV28,TGTGCCAGCAGTTGGGGAGGGGTCGACGAGCAGTACTTC,CASSWGGVDEQYF
TRBJ2-7,15,few,NA,TRBV11-1,TGTGCCAGCAGTTTCCGTTCCACAGGGTTGAGCGAGCAGTACTTC,CASSFRSTGLSEQYF
TRBJ2-7,16,NA,TRBD1,TRBV6-5,TGTGCCAGCAGTTACTCGACCCCGGGACAGGGGTCCGAGCAGTACTTC,CASSYSTPGQGSEQYF
TRBJ2-3,16,NA,TRBD1,TRBV29-1,TGCAGCGTTTTGGGACAGGGGGTTTTTAGACGAGATACGCAGTATTTT,CSVLGQGVFRRDTQYF
TRBJ1-5,16,NA,TRBD1,TRBV10-3,TGTGCCATCAGTGACCCCGGGACAGGGGGCAATCAGCCCCAGCATTTT,CAISDPGTGGNQPQHF
TRBJ2-5,16,NA,TRBD2,TRBV7-9,TGTGCCAGCAGCTTTCCTGTAGCGGGGGACCAAGAGACCCAGTACTTC,CASSFPVAGDQETQYF
TRBJ1-4,16,NA,TRBD1,TRBV19,TGTGCCAGTAGTCCTACAGGGGCTCGGGGGAATGAAAAACTGTTTTTT,CASSPTGARGNEKLFF
TRBJ2-7,14,NA,TRBD1,TRBV5-8,TGTGCCAGCAGCCTCGGGACAGGGCTCTACGAGCAGTACTTC,CASSLGTGLYEQYF
TRBJ2-7,13,NA,NA,TRBV28,TGTGCCAGCAGTTCCGCGGGATCCTACGAGCAGTACTTC,CASSSAGSYEQYF
TRBJ2-7,19,NA,TRBD2,TRBV10-3,TGTGCCATCAGTGAGTCGACGGGCGGCGGGGGGGCTACAGCCTACGAGCAGTACTTC,CAISESTGGGGATAYEQYF
TRBJ2-7,16,NA,TRBD1,TRBV11-2,TGTGCCAGCAGCCCCCTCCGGGACAGCCCCATCCACGAGCAGTACTTC,CASSPLRDSPIHEQYF
TRBJ2-7,13,NA,NA,TRBV19,TGTGCCAGTAGCCCCGGAGGGACCTACGAGCAGTACTTC,CASSPGGTYEQYF
TRBJ1-1,12,few,NA,TRBV19,TGTGCCAGTAGTATAGGAAGCGCTGAAGCTTTCTTT,CASSIGSAEAFF
TRBJ2-1,12,once,TRBD2,TRBV11-2,TGTGCCAGCAGCCTTAGCGGGATAGAGCAGTTCTTC,CASSLSGIEQFF
TRBJ1-2,16,NA,NA,TRBV5-1,TGCGCCAGCAGCTTGAGAACAGAAGGAATAGGCTATGGCTACACCTTC,CASSLRTEGIGYGYTF
TRBJ2-5,15,NA,NA,TRBV6-2/TRBV6-3,TGTGCCAGCAGTTCCGCGACTAGTGGGTCGGAGACCCAGTACTTC,CASSSATSGSETQYF
TRBJ2-3,15,once,NA,TRBV15,TGTGCCACCAGCAGCCCTATTTCCACGGCAGATACGCAGTATTTT,CATSSPISTADTQYF
TRBJ1-5,15,NA,NA,TRBV19,TGTGCCAGTAGTCCCCAGGGCGCAACGTATCAGCCCCAGCATTTT,CASSPQGATYQPQHF
TRBJ2-5,16,NA,TRBD1,TRBV24-1,TGTGCCACCAGTGATTCCGACAGGGGGCTTCAAGAGACCCAGTACTTC,CATSDSDRGLQETQYF
TRBJ2-1,14,once,NA,TRBV5-4,TGTGCCAGCAGCTTCCCAGGACACCCAAATGAGCAGTTCTTC,CASSFPGHPNEQFF
TRBJ2-7,15,NA,TRBD1,TRBV7-8,TGTGCCAGCAGCGCACACAGGGGGGCTTTTGACGAGCAGTACTTC,CASSAHRGAFDEQYF
TRBJ2-7,10,NA,NA,TRBV20-1,TGCAGCGCCCAGGCCTACGAGCAGTACTTC,CSAQAYEQYF
TRBJ2-7,14,NA,TRBD1,TRBV4-2,TGTGCCAGCAGCCAAACAACAGGGGCCTACGAGCAGTACTTC,CASSQTTGAYEQYF
TRBJ1-2,15,NA,TRBD1,TRBV5-4,TGTGCCAGCAGACCACAGGGGGCGGGCCTCTATGGCTACACCTTC,CASRPQGAGLYGYTF
TRBJ2-7,12,NA,TRBD1,TRBV29-1,TGCAGCGTTGTGGACAGGGGTGACGAGCAGTACTTC,CSVVDRGDEQYF
TRBJ1-2,16,NA,TRBD1,TRBV2,TGTGCCACGTCACCGGGACAGGGGTTTATAGGCTATGGCTACACCTTC,CATSPGQGFIGYGYTF
TRBJ1-1,13,NA,NA,TRBV6-5,TGTGCCAGCAGGCCCAGGGAGAACACTGAAGCTTTCTTT,CASRPRENTEAFF
TRBJ2-1,16,NA,TRBD2,TRBV14,TGTGCCAGCAGCCAAGTACTAGCGGGAGTACTTGGTGAGCAGTTCTTC,CASSQVLAGVLGEQFF
TRBJ1-1,14,few,NA,TRBV4-1,TGCGCCAGCAGCCCGGCGGGGGTCAACACTGAAGCTTTCTTT,CASSPAGVNTEAFF
TRBJ2-7,18,NA,TRBD2,TRBV13,TGTGCCAGCAGCTTAGGACCTAGGAGGGCTAGCGGAGCCTACGAGCAGTACTTC,CASSLGPRRASGAYEQYF
TRBJ2-7,14,NA,NA,TRBV27,TGTGCCAGCAGTTTATACAGCCCGGTTGACGAGCAGTACTTC,CASSLYSPVDEQYF